This entry lists 19 T cell receptor beta chains sequenced from one sample in a study of blood T cell repertoires in COVID-19. The assay was immunoSEQ multiplex PCR, and TCRdb's table has in-frame clones only and misses some. The sample contains about 220,000 clones, less than 90% of which appear only once. Sequenced: peripheral blood. All receptors derive from a woman aged 60-70 years who had recovered from COVID-19.

The CDR3: CASSEEGGYGYTF. The CDR3 DNA reads TGTGCCAGCAGTGAGGAGGGAGGGTATGGCTACACCTTC. This sequence joins TRBV6-4 and TRBJ1-2; unclear D gene. Per the germline V gene, CDR1 is MRHNA and CDR2 is SNTAGT. This CDR3 region has 13 residues. V was cut by 3 bases and J by 5 bases, with 10 bases left in between.

The V gene is TRBV5-8, the J gene TRBJ2-1, with TRBD1 matching 11 bases. The V and J ends lost 0 bases and 2 bases, in that order; junction bases with no gene match: 1. CDR1 SGHTS and CDR2 YDEGEE come from the germline V gene. The CDR3 has 16 amino acids. CDR3 residues: CASSLGTGGAYNEQFF. The CDR3 coding sequence is TGTGCCAGCAGCTTGGGGACAGGGGGCGCCTACAATGAGCAGTTCTTC.

The J gene is TRBJ1-1, the V gene TRBV18; tentative D call: TRBD1 (5 bases). CDR3 length: 14 amino acids. Germline lookup yields CDR1 KGHSH and CDR2 LQKENI. V lost 0 bases and J lost 3, with 8 bases in between. The chain's CDR3 is CASSPPARDTEAFF. CDR3 coding DNA: TGTGCCAGCTCACCACCAGCCAGGGACACTGAAGCTTTCTTT.

The chain links TRBV9 to TRBJ1-2, with 11 bases identical to TRBD1. This CDR3 is built from 16 residues. With 3 bases clipped from V and 3 bases from J, the junction kept 7 bases outside the gene matches. The germline CDR1 and CDR2 sequences are SGDLS and YYNGEE. The CDR3 coding sequence is TGTGCCAGCAGCGCCTCCGGGACAGGGGGATACTATGGCTACACCTTC. Amino acid sequence: CASSASGTGGYYGYTF.

Comment on this clone: Other DNA variants within this sample encode the same CDR3. This sequence joins TRBV12-3 or TRBV12-4 and TRBJ2-2; D is unresolved. The CDR3 contains 12 residues. Between the trimmed V and J ends, which lost 5 bases and 3 bases, there was a span of 4 bases. CDR3 sequence: CASSPYTGELFF. The CDR3 DNA reads as TGTGCCAGCAGTCCTTACACCGGGGAGCTGTTTTTT.

This clone was recorded many times. This chain links TRBV5-4 with TRBJ2-7; tentatively, D is TRBD2 (5 bases). This CDR3 contains 12 residues. CDR1 SGHNT and CDR2 YYREEE come from the germline V gene (reference sequence). Between the trimmed V and J ends, which lost 5 bases and 7 bases, there was a span of 13 bases. The CDR3 is CASSPTTGEQYF. The DNA for the CDR3 is TGTGCCAGCAGTCCAACGACGGGGGAGCAGTACTTC.

The V and J genes are TRBV5-6 and TRBJ2-3; D possibly corresponds to TRBD2 (8 bases). This CDR3 region has 16 residues. Looked up from germline, CDR1 is SGHDT and CDR2 is YYEEEE. Trimming took 4 bases from V and 2 from J, leaving 17 bases between them. The CDR3 here is CASSPGGRGATDTQYF. CDR3 DNA: TGTGCCAGCAGCCCAGGGGGGCGGGGGGCCACAGATACGCAGTATTTT. Full variable domain (rest looked up from reference TRBV5-6 and TRBJ2-3): DAGVTQSPTHLIKTRGQQVTLRCSPKSGHDTVSWYQQALGQGPQFIFQYYEEEERQRGNFPDRFSGHQFPNYSSELNVNALLLGDSALYLCASSPGGRGATDTQYFGPGTRLTVL.

The chain uses TRBV30 and TRBJ1-2; 9 nucleotides align to TRBD1. The V gene's germline CDR1 is GTSNPN and CDR2 SVGIG (reference sequence). J was trimmed by 7 bases and V by 2 bases; bases with no gene match: 11. The CDR3 totals 15 residues. The CDR3 sequence: CAWSYRDRAQLGYTF. For the CDR3, the DNA is TGTGCCTGGAGTTACAGGGACAGGGCGCAGCTTGGCTACACCTTC.

The chain couples TRBV5-5 to TRBJ1-4, with D possibly TRBD1 on 5 matching bases. The CDR3 extends over 14 amino acids. Trimming removed 6 bases at V and 0 bases at J, with 9 bases between. In germline, CDR1 is SGHKS, CDR2 YYEKEE (reference sequence). The CDR3: CASNQGATNEKLFF. DNA for the CDR3: TGTGCCAGCAATCAGGGTGCAACTAATGAAAAACTGTTTTTT.

The rearrangement links TRBV2 to TRBJ2-1; D ambiguous. Germline V CDR1 and CDR2: SNHLY, FYNNEI. This CDR3 comprises 12 residues. Trimming removed 4 bases at V and 4 bases at J, with 5 bases between. The CDR3 DNA follows: TGTGCCAGCAGTGTTGAGTACAATGAGCAGTTCTTC. This translates into CASSVEYNEQFF.

The chain links TRBV6-1 to TRBJ2-6; D gene unclear. The CDR3 has 14 residues. The germline V gene has CDR1 MNHNS and CDR2 SASEGT. V was shortened by 6 bases and J by 0 bases, with 6 bases between the two germline ends. The CDR3 nucleotides read TGTGCCAGCAGCTCTAGCTCTGGGGCCAACGTCCTGACTTTC. Translation gives CASSSSSGANVLTF.

The rearrangement uses TRBV10-1 and TRBJ2-1, with D possibly being TRBD2 (6 bases). V was clipped by 2 bases and J by 2 bases, with 13 bases between them. The CDR3 contains 16 residues. Germline loops: CDR1 WNHNN, CDR2 SYGVQD (reference sequence). CDR3 sequence reads: CASSELRLEAYNEQFF. The CDR3 DNA sequence: TGCGCCAGCAGTGAGCTGAGACTAGAGGCCTACAATGAGCAGTTCTTC.

The J gene is TRBJ1-4, the V gene TRBV4-1; 12 bases agree with TRBD1. Germline V gene lookup returns CDR1 MGHRA and CDR2 YSYEKL. The ends lost 3 bases at V and 3 bases at J; junction bases unmatched: 5. CDR3 length equals 17 residues. The CDR3 sequence: CASSHAGQGAANEKLFF. DNA for the CDR3: TGCGCCAGCAGCCACGCGGGACAGGGGGCTGCTAATGAAAAACTGTTTTTT.

The rearrangement uses TRBV24-1 and TRBJ1-2; D might be TRBD1 (6 bases). Per germline, CDR1 KGHDR and CDR2 SFDVKD. The CDR3 is 16 amino acids. V lost 0 bases to trimming and J lost 6 bases, with 16 bases between them. The CDR3 DNA follows: TGTGCCACCAGTGATTTGGACAGGCTTGGTAGGCATGGCTACACCTTC. Translating gives CATSDLDRLGRHGYTF.

V is TRBV7-2 and J is TRBJ2-7; TRBD1 matches at 8 bases. Trimming removed 5 bases from V and 4 bases from J; junction bases left unmatched: 7. The CDR3 is 14 residues long. Germline loops: CDR1 SGHTA, CDR2 FQGNSA. CDR3 sequence reads: CASSKTGGGYEQYF. The CDR3 region has the DNA TGTGCCAGCAGCAAAACAGGGGGTGGATACGAGCAGTACTTC.

The chain carries TRBV2 and TRBJ2-1, with a weak D call TRBD2 (6 bases). The CDR3 sequence is 14 residues long. V was shortened by 4 bases and J by 2 bases, with 9 bases between the two germline ends. Looked up from germline, CDR1 is SNHLY and CDR2 is FYNNEI. CDR3 region: CASSGRVAYNEQFF. CDR3 DNA sequence: TGTGCCAGCAGTGGGAGGGTGGCCTACAATGAGCAGTTCTTC.

CDR3 protein: CASSVDSGYEKLFF. The CDR3 DNA sequence: TGTGCCAGCAGCGTAGACTCGGGGTATGAAAAACTGTTTTTT. The chain links TRBV9 to TRBJ1-4; D unclear. The CDR3 is 14 amino acids. The V end was cut by 0 bases, the J end by 6 bases, with 9 bases between. Per germline, CDR1 SGDLS and CDR2 YYNGEE.

This clone has more than one count but fewer than ten. The gene calls are TRBV18 and TRBJ2-1; D may be TRBD1 (5 bases). Between the trimmed V and J ends, which lost 5 bases and 2 bases, there was a span of 13 bases. Germline V gene sequence: CDR1 KGHSH, CDR2 LQKENI. The CDR3 is made up of 15 amino acids. The CDR3 reads CASSSRTTTYNEQFF. The DNA of the CDR3 is TGTGCCAGCTCATCCCGGACAACAACCTACAATGAGCAGTTCTTC. Full variable domain (missing parts from reference TRBV18 and TRBJ2-1): NAGVMQNPRHLVRRRGQEARLRCSPMKGHSHVYWYRQLPEEGLKFMVYLQKENIIDESGMPKERFSAEFPKEGPSILRIQQVVRGDSAAYFCASSSRTTTYNEQFFGPGTRLTVL.

The chain is built from TRBV19 and TRBJ2-3, with a weak D call TRBD2 (5 bases). Germline V gives CDR1 LNHDA, CDR2 SQIVND (reference sequence). This CDR3 has 14 residues. Trimming took off 5 bases at V and 1 base at J, with 10 bases between the two ends. The CDR3 is CASSQQRGTDTQYF. The CDR3, as DNA: TGTGCCAGTAGTCAACAGAGGGGCACAGATACGCAGTATTTT. The variable domain in full, with the rest retrieved from reference TRBV19 and TRBJ2-3, is DGGITQSPKYLFRKEGQNVTLSCEQNLNHDAMYWYRQDPGQGLRLIYYSQIVNDFQKGDIAEGYSVSREKKESFPLTVTSAQKNPTAFYLCASSQQRGTDTQYFGPGTRLTVL.